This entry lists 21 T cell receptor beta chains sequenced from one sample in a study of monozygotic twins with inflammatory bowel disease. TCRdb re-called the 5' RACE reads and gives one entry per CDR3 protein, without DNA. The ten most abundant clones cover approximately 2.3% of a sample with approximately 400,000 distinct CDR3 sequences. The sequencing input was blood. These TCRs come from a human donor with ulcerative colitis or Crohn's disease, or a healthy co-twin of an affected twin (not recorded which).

This CDR3 is CASSQEIRGLRETQYF. The J gene is TRBJ2-5, the V gene TRBV14; TCRdb reports TRBD1, a call that lacks DNA to check it against. CDR3 length: 16 residues. The germline V gene encodes CDR1 SGHDN and CDR2 FVKESK.

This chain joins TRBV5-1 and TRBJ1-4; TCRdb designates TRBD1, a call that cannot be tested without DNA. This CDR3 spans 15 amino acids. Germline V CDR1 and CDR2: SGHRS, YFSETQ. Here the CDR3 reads CASSLGTGKGEKLFF.

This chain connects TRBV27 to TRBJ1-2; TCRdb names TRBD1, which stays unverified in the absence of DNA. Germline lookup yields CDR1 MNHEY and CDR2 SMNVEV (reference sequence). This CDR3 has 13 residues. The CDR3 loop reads CASTPGGAYGYTF.

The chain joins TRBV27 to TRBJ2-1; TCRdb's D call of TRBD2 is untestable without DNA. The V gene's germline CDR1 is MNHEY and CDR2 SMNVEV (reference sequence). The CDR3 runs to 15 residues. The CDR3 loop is CASSLWDSPDNEQFF.

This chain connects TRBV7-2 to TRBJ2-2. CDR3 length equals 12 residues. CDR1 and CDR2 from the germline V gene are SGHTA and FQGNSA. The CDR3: CASSHPTGELFF.

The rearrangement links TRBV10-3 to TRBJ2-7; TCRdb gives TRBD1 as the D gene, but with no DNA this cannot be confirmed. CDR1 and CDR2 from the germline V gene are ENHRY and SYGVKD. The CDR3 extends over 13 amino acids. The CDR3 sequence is CAIKGDSSYEQYF.

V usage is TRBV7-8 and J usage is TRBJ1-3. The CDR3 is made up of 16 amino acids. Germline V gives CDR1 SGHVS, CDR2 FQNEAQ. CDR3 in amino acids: CASSLVGGLSGNTIYF.

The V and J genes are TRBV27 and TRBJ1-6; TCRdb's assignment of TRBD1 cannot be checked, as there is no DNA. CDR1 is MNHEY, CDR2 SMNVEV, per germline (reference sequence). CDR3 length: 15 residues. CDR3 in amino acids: CASSQRQGSNSPLHF.

The CDR3: CASISEAGRQPQHF. This chain links TRBV2 with TRBJ1-5. CDR1 is SNHLY and CDR2 is FYNNEI in the germline V gene. The CDR3 covers 14 residues.

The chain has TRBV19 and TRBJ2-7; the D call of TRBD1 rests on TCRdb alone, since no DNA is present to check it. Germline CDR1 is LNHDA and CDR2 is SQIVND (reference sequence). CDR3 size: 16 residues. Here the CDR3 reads CASSKGPPPGTYEQYF.

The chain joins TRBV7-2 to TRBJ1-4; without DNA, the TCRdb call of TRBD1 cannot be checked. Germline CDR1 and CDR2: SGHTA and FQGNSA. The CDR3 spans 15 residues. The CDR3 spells CASSLGGQEYEKLFF.

This CDR3 is CASIRTQGGTEAFF. The chain employs TRBV2 and TRBJ1-1. Germline V gene sequence: CDR1 SNHLY, CDR2 FYNNEI. This CDR3 has 14 amino acids.

The CDR3 here is CSAKGYTDTQYF. V gene TRBV20-1 combines with J gene TRBJ2-3. Germline assignment: CDR1 DFQATT and CDR2 SNEGSKA (reference sequence). The CDR3 is 12 residues long.

CDR3 region: CASSRSIAGLAETQYF. The rearrangement links TRBV7-9 to TRBJ2-5; absent DNA, TCRdb's TRBD2 call cannot be checked. CDR1 and CDR2 (germline): SEHNR, FQNEAQ (reference sequence). CDR3 length equals 16 residues.

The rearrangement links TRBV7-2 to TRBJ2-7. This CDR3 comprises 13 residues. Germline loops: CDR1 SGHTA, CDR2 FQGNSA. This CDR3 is CASSPQEGYEQDF.

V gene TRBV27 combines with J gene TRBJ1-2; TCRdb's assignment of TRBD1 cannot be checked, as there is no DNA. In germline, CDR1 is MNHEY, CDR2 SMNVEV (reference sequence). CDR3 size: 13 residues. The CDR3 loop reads CASSSTGFYGYTF.

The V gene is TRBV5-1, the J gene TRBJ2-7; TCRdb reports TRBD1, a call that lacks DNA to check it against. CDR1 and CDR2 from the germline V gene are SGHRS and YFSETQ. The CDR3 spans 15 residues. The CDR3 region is CASSLVSGGDYEQYF.

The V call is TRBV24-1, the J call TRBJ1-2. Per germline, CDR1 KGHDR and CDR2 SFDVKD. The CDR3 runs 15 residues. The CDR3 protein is CATSDSRRSNYGYTF.

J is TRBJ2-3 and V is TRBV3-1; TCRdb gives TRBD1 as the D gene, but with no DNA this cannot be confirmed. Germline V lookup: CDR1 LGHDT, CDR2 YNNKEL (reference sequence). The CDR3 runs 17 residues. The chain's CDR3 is CASSQEIAPHGSDTQYF.

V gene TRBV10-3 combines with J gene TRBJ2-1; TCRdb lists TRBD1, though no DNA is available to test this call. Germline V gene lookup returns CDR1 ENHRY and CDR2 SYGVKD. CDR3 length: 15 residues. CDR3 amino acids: CAISDVRGSHNEQFF.

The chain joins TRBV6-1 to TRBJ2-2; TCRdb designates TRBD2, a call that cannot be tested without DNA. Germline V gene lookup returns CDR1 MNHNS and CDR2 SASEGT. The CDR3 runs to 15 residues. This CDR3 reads CASRWTSGNTGELFF.